This entry lists 17 T cell receptor beta chains sequenced from one sample in a study of cytomegalovirus exposure and HLA in healthy donors. The PCR ran on 60 Vbeta and 13 Jbeta primers. Here immunoSEQ multiplex PCR was the method, and the copy in TCRdb shows in-frame clones only, minus some. The data contain 150,000 or so clones, roughly 79% of them singletons. The source material was PBMCs. These receptors were collected from a man aged 40-49 years in good health and CMV-seronegative.

V and J are TRBV9 and TRBJ2-1; D is unclear. Germline V gene data show CDR1 as SGDLS and CDR2 as YYNGEE. V lost 0 bases and J lost 12, with 13 bases in between. The CDR3 consists of 13 residues. DNA of the CDR3: TGTGCCAGCAGCGTAGGCAGAAATGAGCGGCAGTTCTTC. This translates into CASSVGRNERQFF. Full variable domain (rest looked up from reference TRBV9 and TRBJ2-1): DSGVTQTPKHLITATGQRVTLRCSPRSGDLSVYWYQQSLDQGLQFLIQYYNGEERAKGNILERFSAQQFPDLHSELNLSSLELGDSALYFCASSVGRNERQFFGPGTRLTVL.

The rearrangement links TRBV2 to TRBJ2-3; a possible D gene is TRBD1 (5 bases). Germline CDR1 and CDR2: SNHLY and FYNNEI. V dropped 6 bases and J dropped 1 base, with 11 bases sitting between them. This CDR3 comprises 14 residues. CDR3 protein: CASRPEQGTDTQYF. DNA for the CDR3: TGTGCCAGCAGGCCGGAACAGGGCACAGATACGCAGTATTTT.

The rearrangement joins TRBV2 to TRBJ1-1; 8 bases agree with TRBD1. Trimming cost V 6 bases and J 11 bases; bases outside gene matches: 5. The CDR3 covers 11 residues. Germline CDR1 reads SNHLY; CDR2 reads FYNNEI. The CDR3 sequence is CASSSTGVAFF. For the CDR3, the DNA is TGTGCCAGCAGCTCGACAGGGGTGGCTTTCTTT.

The rearrangement links TRBV11-2 to TRBJ2-7, with TRBD1 matching 10 bases. The CDR3 extends over 15 amino acids. Germline-derived CDR1 and CDR2 are SGHAT and FQNNGV. The trim removed 5 bases at V and 6 bases at J, leaving 10 bases unmatched. The CDR3 coding sequence is TGTGCCAGCAGCCCTCTAGGGACAGGGGTTTCCGAGCAGTACGTC. This gives the protein CASSPLGTGVSEQYV.

The chain recombines TRBV7-2 with TRBJ2-1; weak D call: TRBD1 (7 bases). Germline CDR1 reads SGHTA; CDR2 reads FQGNSA. V was clipped by 2 bases and J by 8 bases, with 16 bases between them. There are 15 residues in the CDR3. The DNA for the CDR3 is TGTGCCAGCAGCTTATGGAACAGGGGCGGGGATGAGCAGTTCTTC. Translation gives CASSLWNRGGDEQFF.

The rearrangement uses TRBV28 and TRBJ2-7, with 7 positions matching TRBD1. Germline values: CDR1 MDHEN, CDR2 SYDVKM. The CDR3 runs to 14 residues. V lost 7 bases to trimming and J lost 0 bases; unmatched junction nucleotides: 6. The CDR3 sequence: CASTATGSSYEQYF. CDR3 in DNA: TGTGCCAGCACCGCGACAGGGAGCTCCTACGAGCAGTACTTC.

The chain uses TRBV6-5 and TRBJ2-1, with 10 bases matching TRBD2. V was pared by 6 bases and J by 1 base, with 3 bases of the junction left unmatched. The CDR3 has 15 amino acids. Germline CDR1 is MNHEY and CDR2 is SVGAGI. As DNA, the CDR3 is TGTGCCAGCAGCTTGACTAGCGGGTCCTACAATGAGCAGTTCTTC. It encodes CASSLTSGSYNEQFF.

This chain connects TRBV2 to TRBJ2-1; TRBD1 agrees at 8 bases. Looked up from germline, CDR1 is SNHLY and CDR2 is FYNNEI. This CDR3 has 14 amino acids. V shed 7 bases, J shed 2 bases, and the junction held 4 bases outside the gene matches. The CDR3 nucleotides read TGTGCCAGCACTATGACAGGGGCCTACAATGAGCAGTTCTTC. It translates to CASTMTGAYNEQFF.

This clone was observed a handful of times. This chain connects TRBV27 to TRBJ2-7, with D uncertain. This CDR3 spans 12 amino acids. The germline CDR1 and CDR2 sequences are MNHEY and SMNVEV (reference sequence). The ends were cut back, 8 bases at V and 6 bases at J, with 14 bases in the middle. The CDR3 sequence is CASRSRPTEQYF. In nucleotides, the CDR3 is TGTGCCAGCCGGAGTAGACCTACCGAGCAGTACTTC.

This clone was seen a few times. V usage is TRBV6-6 and J usage is TRBJ1-2; maybe TRBD1 (5 bases). The V gene's germline CDR1 is MNHNY and CDR2 SVGAGI (reference sequence). The CDR3 runs 14 residues. Trimming removed 0 bases from V and 6 bases from J, with 11 bases in between. The CDR3 loop reads CASSYSIAGNGYTF. CDR3 DNA: TGTGCCAGCAGTTACTCGATTGCAGGGAATGGCTACACCTTC.

The rearrangement joins TRBV5-1 to TRBJ1-1; D gene ambiguous. CDR1 SGHRS and CDR2 YFSETQ come from the germline V gene. This CDR3 comprises 14 residues. Trimming pared 0 bases from V and 4 bases from J, leaving 10 bases between. Here the CDR3 reads CASSLAHLGTEAFF. The CDR3, as DNA: TGCGCCAGCAGCTTGGCCCACCTAGGCACTGAAGCTTTCTTT.

This sequence joins TRBV5-4 and TRBJ2-1; 8 nucleotides align to TRBD2. V was clipped by 4 bases and J by 8 bases; unmatched bases: 14. Germline assignment: CDR1 SGHNT and CDR2 YYREEE (reference sequence). The CDR3 is 16 residues long. CDR3 DNA sequence: TGTGCCAGCAGCCCAACCTCCGGGACTAGTGTCGATGAGCAGTTCTTC. Protein sequence: CASSPTSGTSVDEQFF. Drawing the rest from reference TRBV5-4 and TRBJ2-1, the complete variable domain is ETGVTQSPTHLIKTRGQQVTLRCSSQSGHNTVSWYQQALGQGPQFIFQYYREEENGRGNFPPRFSGLQFPNYSSELNVNALELDDSALYLCASSPTSGTSVDEQFFGPGTRLTVL.

J is TRBJ2-1 and V is TRBV7-7; 14 bases align to TRBD2. Per germline, CDR1 SSHAT and CDR2 FNYEAQ (reference sequence). Trimming cost V 5 bases and J 7 bases; bases outside gene matches: 7. The CDR3 sequence is 16 residues long. The CDR3 protein is CASSPRTSGRLNEQFF. DNA for the CDR3: TGTGCCAGCAGCCCCAGGACTAGCGGGAGGTTGAATGAGCAGTTCTTC.

This chain links TRBV14 with TRBJ1-1; no clear D. This CDR3 is 11 amino acids long. Germline V CDR1 and CDR2: SGHDN, FVKESK. The germline V and J ends were trimmed by 0 bases and 11 bases, with 7 bases remaining between them. CDR3 protein: CASSQEGWAFF. CDR3 bases: TGTGCCAGCAGCCAAGAGGGCTGGGCTTTCTTT.

The rearrangement links TRBV7-3 to TRBJ2-5, with D maybe TRBD2 (6 bases). The J call may be wrong; the DNA end is better matched by TRBJ2-7. CDR1 is SGHTA, CDR2 FQGTGA, per germline. The CDR3 length is 17 residues. The CDR3 region is CASSQSPGTAETYEQYF. The CDR3 DNA reads as TGTGCCAGCAGTCAAAGTCCCGGGACTGCTGAAACCTACGAGCAGTACTTC.

The rearrangement joins TRBV5-4 to TRBJ2-6; 9 nucleotides agree with TRBD1. Germline CDR1 SGHNT, CDR2 YYREEE (reference sequence). Unmatched junction bases numbered 4, after V lost 4 bases and J lost 2 bases. This CDR3 spans 16 amino acids. CDR3 residues: CASSRGQGTGANVLTF. CDR3 DNA: TGTGCCAGCAGCCGAGGACAGGGGACTGGGGCCAACGTCCTGACTTTC.

The chain recombines TRBV7-2 with TRBJ2-7, with 14 nucleotides matching TRBD2. CDR1 and CDR2 (germline): SGHTA, FQGNSA. V lost 0 bases and J lost 7; bases outside the gene matches: 5. The CDR3 sequence is 16 residues long. The CDR3 reads CASSLAGLAGASEQYF. The CDR3 coding sequence is TGTGCCAGCAGCTTAGCGGGACTAGCGGGAGCGAGTGAGCAGTACTTC.